This TCR beta chain was sequenced for a study of cytomegalovirus exposure and HLA in healthy donors. Vbeta (60) and Jbeta (13) primers were used in the PCR. Profiled with immunoSEQ multiplex PCR; TCRdb holds only in-frame clones, not every one. The sample includes 150,000 to 250,000 clones, around 81% of them seen just once. In this sample, this clone turned up a few times. The CDR3 contains 15 residues. CDR1 and CDR2 from the germline V gene are MNHNS and SASEGT. The sample was PBMCs. The source is a man aged 25-40 years in good health and CMV-seronegative. This sequence joins TRBV6-1 and TRBJ2-5, with 13 bases identical to TRBD2. TRBJ2-7 explains the end of the DNA better; the J call may be wrong. The CDR3 spells CASSELAGGSYEQYF. The CDR3 bases are TGTGCCAGCAGCGAACTAGCGGGAGGGTCCTACGAGCAGTACTTC.